Presented here are 11 T cell receptor beta chains from one specimen sequenced in a study of cytomegalovirus exposure and HLA in healthy donors. Method: immunoSEQ multiplex PCR; TCRdb's copy keeps in-frame clones and lacks some. The data show fewer than 400,000 clones, 80% to 90% seen once. The sample comprised PBMCs. The receptors derive from a woman younger than 30 in good health and CMV-seronegative.

J is TRBJ1-1 and V is TRBV5-4; 8 bases line up with TRBD1. V lost 5 bases and J lost 0; bases outside the gene matches: 6. This CDR3 contains 15 residues. Germline V gene lookup returns CDR1 SGHNT and CDR2 YYREEE (reference sequence). CDR3 amino acids: CASRAGQGMNTEAFF. CDR3 bases: TGTGCCAGCAGGGCCGGACAGGGAATGAACACTGAAGCTTTCTTT.

This clone was observed a single time. The chain is built from TRBV6-6 and TRBJ2-7; D ambiguous. The CDR3 is made up of 15 amino acids. Per the germline V gene, CDR1 is MNHNY and CDR2 is SVGAGI (reference sequence). V lost 5 bases to trimming and J lost 0 bases, with 14 bases between them. CDR3 sequence: CASSPESLPSYEQYF. The DNA of the CDR3 is TGTGCCAGCAGTCCTGAGAGCCTCCCCTCCTACGAGCAGTACTTC.

V and J are TRBV9 and TRBJ2-1; D remains unclear. The V end lost 0 bases, the J end lost 0 bases, and 13 bases lay between the germline ends. CDR3 length: 17 residues. Germline CDR1 reads SGDLS; CDR2 reads YYNGEE. The CDR3 bases are TGTGCCAGCAGCGTAGAGTCCGGAGTGGCCTCCTACAATGAGCAGTTCTTC. It codes for CASSVESGVASYNEQFF.

The chain joins TRBV5-4 to TRBJ1-4; D not resolved. Per germline, CDR1 SGHNT and CDR2 YYREEE (reference sequence). CDR3 size: 13 residues. V lost 0 bases and J lost 11, with 11 bases in between. For the CDR3, the DNA is TGTGCCAGCAGCTTGGGTGGAGGAGAGAAACTGTTTTTT. Its protein product is CASSLGGGEKLFF.

The chain joins TRBV27 to TRBJ2-1; 8 positions match TRBD2. Germline CDR1 MNHEY, CDR2 SMNVEV (reference sequence). The ends lost 5 bases at V and 6 bases at J; junction bases unmatched: 6. The CDR3 sequence is 14 residues long. CDR3 protein: CASSPGLASNEQFF. CDR3 bases: TGTGCCAGCAGTCCCGGACTAGCAAGCAATGAGCAGTTCTTC.

CDR3 loop: CASSRQGDSYNEQFF. CDR3 DNA: TGTGCCAGCAGTCGACAGGGTGATTCCTACAATGAGCAGTTCTTC. The chain couples TRBV6-5 to TRBJ2-1; 7 bases align to TRBD1. Germline CDR1 and CDR2: MNHEY and SVGAGI. The V and J ends lost 5 bases and 1 base, in that order; junction bases with no gene match: 5. CDR3 size: 15 residues.

The CDR3 DNA is TGTGCCAGCAGCCCGCCGGGGGACACTGAAGCTTTCTTT. This encodes CASSPPGDTEAFF. V usage is TRBV5-6 and J usage is TRBJ1-1, with D possibly matching TRBD1 (5 bases). The CDR3 is 13 residues long. Germline loops: CDR1 SGHDT, CDR2 YYEEEE. Trimming shortened V by 4 bases and J by 3 bases, and 10 bases separated the two germline ends.

The genes are TRBV6-6 and TRBJ2-7, with D tentatively TRBD1 (5 bases). V was trimmed by 5 bases and J by 6 bases, leaving 8 bases between them. CDR1 is MNHNY and CDR2 is SVGAGI in the germline V gene (reference sequence). The CDR3 has 11 residues. CDR3 bases: TGTGCCAGCAGTACCAGGGCCGAGCAGTACTTC. It translates to CASSTRAEQYF.

V gene TRBV18 combines with J gene TRBJ2-1; TRBD2 matches at 10 bases. With V trimmed by 0 bases and J by 4 bases, 15 bases remained unmatched. The CDR3 is 20 residues long. Germline loops: CDR1 KGHSH, CDR2 LQKENI. CDR3 sequence (DNA): TGTGCCAGCTCACCACCGTTTGGACTAGCGGAGGAGAGGGCTTACAATGAGCAGTTCTTC. Translated, it gives CASSPPFGLAEERAYNEQFF.

In this sample, this clone turned up once. The chain is built from TRBV15 and TRBJ1-5; possible D gene TRBD1, 5 bases. Germline lookup yields CDR1 LNHNV and CDR2 YYDKDF (reference sequence). The germline V and J ends were trimmed by 3 bases and 7 bases, with 16 bases remaining between them. The CDR3 runs to 15 residues. CDR3 DNA sequence: TGTGCCACCAGCAGTCTAAGGGGTAGCGGACAGCCCCAGCATTTT. Residues: CATSSLRGSGQPQHF.

The chain recombines TRBV5-1 with TRBJ2-6; D is unclear. Trimming stripped 4 bases from V and 0 bases from J, with 8 bases between. The CDR3 runs 15 residues. Looked up from germline, CDR1 is SGHRS and CDR2 is YFSETQ. The CDR3 spells CASSPPDSGANVLTF. The CDR3 DNA is TGCGCCAGCAGCCCCCCAGACTCTGGGGCCAACGTCCTGACTTTC. Filled out from reference TRBV5-1 and TRBJ2-6, the complete variable domain reads KAGVTQTPRYLIKTRGQQVTLSCSPISGHRSVSWYQQTPGQGLQFLFEYFSETQRNKGNFPGRFSGRQFSNSRSEMNVSTLELGDSALYLCASSPPDSGANVLTFGAGSRLTVL.